This is a list of T cell receptor beta chains from one sample in a study of cytomegalovirus exposure and HLA in healthy donors. Sequenced by immunoSEQ multiplex PCR; TCRdb stores in-frame clones only, minus some. The sample includes approximately 200,000 clones, around 79% seen only once; the top ten take about 0.2%. Sequencing was done on a sample of PBMCs. The origin of the receptors is a girl aged 2-10 years in good health and CMV-seronegative. Both conserved end residues are part of each CDR3. A D gene is named only where the DNA matches it firmly. The listing skips clone size in some rows; elsewhere it reads once, few, many or a size class.

cdr3_nt	cdr3_aa	clone_size	j_call	v_call	d_call
TGTGCCAGCAGCGTCGCTGGGACAGGGACCTACGAGCAGTACTTC	CASSVAGTGTYEQYF	-	TRBJ2-7	TRBV5-4	TRBD1
TGTGCCAGCAGCCTACGACAGGGTAGCTACAATTCACCCCTCCACTTT	CASSLRQGSYNSPLHF	-	TRBJ1-6	TRBV7-8	TRBD1
TGTGCCAGCAGGAGCGGACGCACAGATACGCAGTATTTT	CASRSGRTDTQYF	-	TRBJ2-3	TRBV7-9	-
TGCGCCAGCAGCGGACGATCTAGCATAAGGCGATACAATGAGCAGTTCTTC	CASSGRSSIRRYNEQFF	-	TRBJ2-1	TRBV5-1	-
TGCGCCAGCAGACAGGGCCCTGAAGCTTTCTTT	CASRQGPEAFF	-	TRBJ1-1	TRBV5-1	-
TGTGCCAGCAGCTTATGGGCTAGCACAGATACGCAGTATTTT	CASSLWASTDTQYF	once	TRBJ2-3	TRBV7-9	-
TGTGCCAGCAGCGTTGGGACAGGGGCTTATGGCTACACCTTC	CASSVGTGAYGYTF	-	TRBJ1-2	TRBV11-2	TRBD1
TGTGCCAGCAGCGACAGGGTGACCTACGAGCAGTACTTC	CASSDRVTYEQYF	-	TRBJ2-7	TRBV6-1	TRBD1
TGTGCTAGTGCCCTCGGGGTTTCGACATATGGCTACACCTTC	CASALGVSTYGYTF	few	TRBJ1-2	TRBV12-5	-
TGCGCCAGCAGAGAACGCGACTACGAGCAGTACTTC	CASRERDYEQYF	-	TRBJ2-7	TRBV5-1	-
TGCAGCGTTGAAACAGTTACTAACTATGGCTACACCTTC	CSVETVTNYGYTF	once	TRBJ1-2	TRBV29-1	-
TGTGCCAGCAGCGTAAGCGGGAATTCACCCCTCCACTTT	CASSVSGNSPLHF	-	TRBJ1-6	TRBV9	-
TGTGCCAGCAGCTTAGAGGGCAGGGCACGTGAAAAACTGTTTTTT	CASSLEGRAREKLFF	-	TRBJ1-4	TRBV7-2	-
TGTGCCAGCAGCCGGCTAGGGGGGACCCAGTACTTC	CASSRLGGTQYF	-	TRBJ2-5	TRBV14	-
TGTGCCACCAGCAGAGCGGGGGGGCGAGAGACCCAGTACTTC	CATSRAGGRETQYF	-	TRBJ2-5	TRBV15	TRBD2
TGCAGCGTTGAAAGACAGGGGAGAAACACTGAAGCTTTCTTT	CSVERQGRNTEAFF	-	TRBJ1-1	TRBV29-1	TRBD1
TGTGCCAGCAGCTTGGGAGTGAATAGCAATCAGCCCCAGCATTTT	CASSLGVNSNQPQHF	-	TRBJ1-5	TRBV5-5	-
TGTGCCAGCAGCTTGTCCAAAGATACGCAGTATTTT	CASSLSKDTQYF	-	TRBJ2-3	TRBV5-6	-
TGTGCCAGCAGCCACAGGACAGGGGATTATGGCTACACCTTC	CASSHRTGDYGYTF	-	TRBJ1-2	TRBV14	TRBD1
TGTGCCAGCAGCCAAGGGGGCGCGAACACTGAAGCTTTCTTT	CASSQGGANTEAFF	few	TRBJ1-1	TRBV14	-
TGCGCCAGCAATAGACAGGGGGCAGACACTGAAGCTTTCTTT	CASNRQGADTEAFF	once	TRBJ1-1	TRBV10-2	TRBD1
TGTGCCAGTAGTCCAGGGGGGACCTACGAGCAGTACTTC	CASSPGGTYEQYF	-	TRBJ2-7	TRBV19	-
TGTGCCAGCACTATAACAGGTCTGAACACTGAAGCTTTCTTT	CASTITGLNTEAFF	-	TRBJ1-1	TRBV2	-
TGTGCCACGAATGCGGGGAACACTGAAGCTTTCTTT	CATNAGNTEAFF	few	TRBJ1-1	TRBV19	-
TGTGCCATCACTAAAGACAGGGGCCACGAGCAGTACTTC	CAITKDRGHEQYF	-	TRBJ2-7	TRBV10-3	TRBD1
TGTGCCAGCAGTCCCCCCGCAGCGAGCTATGGCTACACCTTC	CASSPPAASYGYTF	-	TRBJ1-2	TRBV28	-
TGTGCCAGTAGTACGTGGCCACCCGGGGAGCTGTTTTTT	CASSTWPPGELFF	-	TRBJ2-2	TRBV19	-
TGTGCCAGCAGTGAATCTGGCAGGGTGAGGTCACCCCTCCACTTT	CASSESGRVRSPLHF	-	TRBJ1-6	TRBV6-1	-
TGTGCCAGCAGTTCCCCCGGGACAGCCAATAAAGAGACCCAGTACTTC	CASSSPGTANKETQYF	-	TRBJ2-5	TRBV2	TRBD1
TGCGCCAGCAGCGTTACCGGGGACAGGACTATCTATGGCTACACCTTC	CASSVTGDRTIYGYTF	-	TRBJ1-2	TRBV5-1	TRBD1
TGCGCCAGCAGAGGGGATTACGGCAGCCACGACTCTGGGGCCAACGTCCTGACTTTC	CASRGDYGSHDSGANVLTF	-	TRBJ2-6	TRBV10-1	-
TGTGCCAGCAGTTCGGACAGCTCCTACGAGCAGTACTTC	CASSSDSSYEQYF	-	TRBJ2-7	TRBV6-1	-
TGCGCCAGCAGCCACGGAGGGACGGACTATGGCTACACCTTC	CASSHGGTDYGYTF	few	TRBJ1-2	TRBV4-1	-
TGTGCCAGCAGTTTAGGCCCCGTGCCCCTGACTGAAGCTTTCTTT	CASSLGPVPLTEAFF	-	TRBJ1-1	TRBV27	-
TGTGCCAGCAGTTACTCCGGGACTAGCGGGAGGGCCGAGCAGTACTTC	CASSYSGTSGRAEQYF	few	TRBJ2-7	TRBV6-6	TRBD2
TGTGCCAGTAGTATCGGGGGGGCGGCTAATGAAAAACTGTTTTTT	CASSIGGAANEKLFF	-	TRBJ1-4	TRBV19	-
TGTGCCAGCAACCAAGAAGGCGCGGCCTCTAATCAGCCCCAGCATTTT	CASNQEGAASNQPQHF	-	TRBJ1-5	TRBV4-2	-
TGTGCCAGCAGCCAAGACTTCTACGAGCAGTACTTC	CASSQDFYEQYF	once	TRBJ2-7	TRBV14	-